Included here is one T cell receptor beta chain sequence, with context. This entry is derived from a study of tumor-infiltrating lymphocytes in localized non-small cell lung cancer. About the study: Each patient gave resected tumor and non-adjacent uninvolved lung tissue.

Clones were sequenced by immunoSEQ multiplex PCR, and TCRdb holds only the in-frame ones, with some missing. Counted here are some 29,000 clones, 75% to 90% occurring once; the ten biggest clones make up about 1.9%. Per the germline V gene, CDR1 is GTSNPN and CDR2 is SVGIG (reference sequence). Trimming shortened V by 4 bases and J by 3 bases, and 12 bases separated the two germline ends. This CDR3 has 13 residues. Material for sequencing was lung tumor tissue. The rearrangement links TRBV30 to TRBJ1-1, with D perhaps TRBD1 (6 bases). This TCR was sampled from a human donor with non-small cell lung cancer. The CDR3: CAWTMDSYTEAFF. CDR3 nucleotide sequence: TGTGCCTGGACGATGGACAGCTACACTGAAGCTTTCTTT.